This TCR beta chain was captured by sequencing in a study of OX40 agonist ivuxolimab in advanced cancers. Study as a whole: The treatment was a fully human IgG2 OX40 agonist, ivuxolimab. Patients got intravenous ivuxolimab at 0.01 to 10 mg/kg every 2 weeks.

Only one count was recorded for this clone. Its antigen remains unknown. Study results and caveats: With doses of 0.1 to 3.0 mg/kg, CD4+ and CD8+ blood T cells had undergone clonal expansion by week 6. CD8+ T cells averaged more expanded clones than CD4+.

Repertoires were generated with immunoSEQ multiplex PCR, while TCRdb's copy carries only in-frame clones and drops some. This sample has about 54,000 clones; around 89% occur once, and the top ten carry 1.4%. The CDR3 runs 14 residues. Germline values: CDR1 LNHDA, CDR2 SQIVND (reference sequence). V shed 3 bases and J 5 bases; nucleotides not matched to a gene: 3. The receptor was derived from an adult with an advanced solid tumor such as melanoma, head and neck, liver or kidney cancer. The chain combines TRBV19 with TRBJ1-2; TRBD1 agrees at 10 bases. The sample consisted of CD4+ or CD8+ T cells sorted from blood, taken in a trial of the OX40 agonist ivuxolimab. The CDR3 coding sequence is TGTGCCAGTAGTATGGGACAGGGGTATTATGGCTACACCTTC. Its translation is CASSMGQGYYGYTF.